Listed below are T cell receptor beta chains from one sample, sequenced in a study of T cell clones after liver transplantation. The assay was immunoSEQ multiplex PCR, and TCRdb's table has in-frame clones only and misses some. The sample gives 60,000 or so clones, about 70% of which show up once; around 9.1% is in the top ten. Sequencing was performed on CD4+ T cells from blood, taken at the 22-month timepoint. The source is a human patient who received a liver transplant. T cells may partly derive from the graft donor. Both conserved end residues are part of each CDR3. Expanded clones get a size class; other rows say once, few or many, or leave the size out.

CASSLGLGYTF TRBV11-2 NA
CASSSDGGTEAFF TRBV7-2 NA
CASSRDREGNEQFF TRBV7-7 NA
CASSIQQGPYEQYF TRBV19 few
CASRGVRDEKLFF TRBV2 NA
CASSLALRDRAPYEQYF TRBV7-2 NA
CASSLGPTALGNTIYF TRBV6-5 NA
CASSSQGADNSPLHF TRBV2 few
CASSLVLANEQYF TRBV7-9 once
CASSLGGGAGNEQFF TRBV14 medium-sized
CASTQQGLTEAFF TRBV28 NA
CASSTDGNSYEQYF TRBV19 NA
CASSSGTVASYEQYF TRBV9 NA
CASSLDLSGENQYF TRBV7-9 NA
CASSLVSVTLEAFF TRBV5-1 NA
CASSEMGQGNSPLHF TRBV2 NA
CASTDPGLVYNEQFF TRBV2 few
CASSVSTGREQYF TRBV9 NA
CASSIGPRQETQYF TRBV5-1 NA
CASSDRAGRAETQYF TRBV10-1 NA
CASSQGLAGTETQYF TRBV4-1 few
CASSETRRNYGYTF TRBV2 NA
CASSSGTNIAIYF TRBV2 NA
CASSSQGRAGETQYF TRBV27 NA
CAISDRGYGYTF TRBV10-3 NA
CASSGRDRSGNTIYF TRBV4-2 NA
CASSLAPGDADTQYF TRBV7-7 NA
CASRELAGNTIYF TRBV6-1 NA
CASSESDRNTIYF TRBV6-1 NA
CASRNRQGEKLFF TRBV28 NA
CASRPTDRREQYF TRBV7-2 NA
CASSPGGSKNIQYF TRBV18 NA
CASRGTGASSYNSPLHF TRBV2 NA
CASSATGGGTEAFF TRBV6-1 few
CASSPHGGRTDTQYF TRBV14 NA
CASSKNQPQHF TRBV28 NA
CASSQDRTGSQETQYF TRBV4-1 NA
CASRRQGVSYEQYF TRBV5-6 NA
CASSRRDRGASPLHF TRBV19 NA
CASSLTYEQYF TRBV5-6 NA
CASTRGRKSSEAFF TRBV6-5 NA
CASSYLVVQPQHF TRBV28 NA